A single count supports the clone carrying this T cell receptor (beta chain). Assay: immunoSEQ multiplex PCR; the TCRdb copy retains only in-frame clones and omits some. There are around 150,000 clones in the sample; 86% occur only once, and 0.99% lies in the top ten. Germline CDR1 reads SGHVS; CDR2 reads FQNEAQ. V shed 5 bases, J shed 0 bases, and the junction held 5 bases outside the gene matches. This CDR3 comprises 16 residues. These data originate in a study of blood T cell repertoires in COVID-19. The TCR originated in a man aged 18 to 30 with acute or convalescent COVID-19. Specimen: peripheral blood. The rearrangement uses TRBV7-8 and TRBJ1-5, with 9 bases fitting TRBD1. This CDR3 is CASSVQGAYSNQPQHF. CDR3 DNA: TGTGCCAGCAGCGTACAGGGGGCCTATAGCAATCAGCCCCAGCATTTT. The whole variable domain, remainder taken from reference TRBV7-8 and TRBJ1-5, is GAGVSQSPRYKVAKRGQDVALRCDPISGHVSLFWYQQALGQGPEFLTYFQNEAQLDKSGLPSDRFFAERPEGSVSTLKIQRTQQEDSAVYLCASSVQGAYSNQPQHFGDGTRLSIL.